The 19 T cell receptor beta chains below were found in one sample sequenced in a study of T-cell reconstitution after alpha-beta-depleted transplantation in children. Unique molecular identifiers were used in preparing the TCRbeta library. TCRdb reanalysed the PCR reads using MiXCR and keeps one entry per CDR3 protein. This sample yields about 600,000 distinct CDR3 sequences, of which 20% to 25% are seen a single time; 14% belongs to the top ten. Sequencing used PBMCs, mostly from graft donor cells, obtained 360 days after TCRalphabeta/CD19-depleted stem cell transplant. The receptors come from a boy under three years old who had a stem cell transplant for acute myeloid leukemia, so the T cells may come from the graft donor.

In this sample, this clonotype turned up a few times. The chain has TRBV20-1 and TRBJ2-1, with D possibly TRBD1 on 5 matching bases. Trimming stripped 3 bases from V and 7 bases from J, with 10 bases between. The germline CDR1 and CDR2 sequences are DFQATT and SNEGSKA (reference sequence). This CDR3 is 12 amino acids long. Written as DNA, the CDR3 is TGCAGTGCTAGTCCACAGGTTAATGAGCAGTTCTTC. Translation gives CSASPQVNEQFF.

The chain is built from TRBV13 and TRBJ2-5; the D gene is possibly TRBD1 (7 bases). V was clipped by 2 bases and J by 9 bases, with 16 bases between them. The length of the CDR3 is 14 residues. Looked up from germline, CDR1 is PRHDT and CDR2 is FYEKMQ (reference sequence). CDR3 in amino acids: CASSLRQGWEAQYF. In DNA, the CDR3 is TGTGCCAGCAGCTTAAGACAGGGTTGGGAGGCCCAGTACTTC.

The table lists this clonotype with many counts. J is TRBJ2-1 and V is TRBV6-2 or TRBV6-3; D possibly matches TRBD1 or TRBD2 (5 bases each). V lost 2 bases and J lost 5, with 10 bases in between. The CDR3 totals 14 residues. CDR1 is MNHEY and CDR2 is SVGEGT in the germline V gene. The DNA for the CDR3 is TGTGCCAGCAGTTACAGGGACCAGAACAATGAGCAGTTCTTC. Encoded protein: CASSYRDQNNEQFF.

This clonotype was recorded a few times. The chain employs TRBV20-1 and TRBJ2-1; unclear D gene. The CDR3 spans 11 residues. Trimming took off 1 base at V and 6 bases at J, with 4 bases between the two ends. Germline V gene sequence: CDR1 DFQATT, CDR2 SNEGSKA (reference sequence). CDR3 sequence: CSARAFNEQFF. CDR3 bases: TGCAGTGCTAGAGCTTTCAATGAGCAGTTCTTC.

This clonotype is a singleton in its sample. This chain connects TRBV7-2 to TRBJ2-5; 7 bases fit TRBD2. Germline CDR1 SGHTA, CDR2 FQGNSA. The V gene end was trimmed by 4 bases and the J gene end by 3 bases; junction bases not matched to a gene: 14. The CDR3 consists of 17 residues. CDR3 residues: CASSSSFWRGTKETQYF. The CDR3 nucleotides read TGTGCCAGCAGCTCAAGTTTCTGGCGGGGGACTAAAGAGACCCAGTACTTC.

The rearrangement joins TRBV5-6 to TRBJ2-1, with D perhaps matching TRBD2 (5 bases). Trimming cost V 3 bases and J 10 bases, with 14 bases left between them. This CDR3 has 13 residues. Germline CDR1 is SGHDT and CDR2 is YYEEEE. The CDR3 protein is CASSSTFTGEQFF. The CDR3 DNA reads TGTGCCAGCAGCTCGACCTTTACGGGAGAGCAGTTCTTC.

The chain joins TRBV7-3 to TRBJ1-6, with D hard to call. The CDR3 contains 15 residues. Trimming removed 1 base at V and 9 bases at J, with 13 bases between. Germline V CDR1 and CDR2: SGHTA, FQGTGA. CDR3 sequence reads: CASSLKPRLLSPLHF. As DNA, the CDR3 is TGTGCCAGCAGCTTAAAGCCCCGACTCCTTTCACCCCTCCACTTT.

This CDR3 reads CASSNRDTSTDTQYF. The CDR3 coding sequence is TGTGCCAGCTCCAACCGGGACACCTCCACAGATACGCAGTATTTT. The V gene is TRBV6-1, the J gene TRBJ2-3; the D gene is possibly TRBD1 (6 bases). The CDR3 consists of 15 residues. Germline-derived CDR1 and CDR2 are MNHNS and SASEGT. V dropped 8 bases and J dropped 2 bases, with 17 bases sitting between them.

Only a few counts were recorded for this clonotype. The CDR3 reads CAISDSMNTEAFF. For the CDR3, the DNA is TGTGCCATCAGTGACAGCATGAACACTGAAGCTTTCTTT. V usage is TRBV10-3 and J usage is TRBJ1-1; no reliable D call. V lost 3 bases, J lost 0 bases, and 5 bases lay in between. The CDR3 runs to 13 residues. Germline V lookup: CDR1 ENHRY, CDR2 SYGVKD.

J is TRBJ2-1 and V is TRBV7-8, with D perhaps matching TRBD1 or TRBD2 (5 bases each). CDR3 length: 13 residues. The ends were cut back, 5 bases at V and 7 bases at J, with 12 bases in the middle. The germline V gene encodes CDR1 SGHVS and CDR2 FQNEAQ. The CDR3, as DNA: TGTGCCAGCAGCCACAGGACTGGAAATGAGCAGTTCTTC. This gives the protein CASSHRTGNEQFF.

In its sample, this clonotype was seen many times. V gene TRBV5-1 combines with J gene TRBJ2-2, with D possibly TRBD1 on 5 matching bases. V was cut by 4 bases and J by 2 bases, with 24 bases left in between. The CDR3 is 19 residues long. Germline lookup yields CDR1 SGHRS and CDR2 YFSETQ. The CDR3 spells CASSRFLGPLFNNTGELFF. In nucleotides, the CDR3 is TGCGCCAGCAGCCGGTTTTTGGGGCCCCTCTTTAATAACACCGGGGAGCTGTTTTTT. The full variable domain, its missing parts supplied by reference TRBV5-1 and TRBJ2-2, is KAGVTQTPRYLIKTRGQQVTLSCSPISGHRSVSWYQQTPGQGLQFLFEYFSETQRNKGNFPGRFSGRQFSNSRSEMNVSTLELGDSALYLCASSRFLGPLFNNTGELFFGEGSRLTVL.

This clonotype has at least ten counts. The chain uses TRBV7-2 and TRBJ1-3; D gene unclear. Germline V lookup: CDR1 SGHTA, CDR2 FQGNSA. The CDR3 length is 16 residues. Deletions cut 1 base from V and 0 bases from J, with 10 bases between. CDR3 sequence reads: CASSLETVPSGNTIYF. The CDR3 coding sequence is TGTGCCAGCAGCTTAGAGACGGTTCCCTCTGGAAACACCATATATTTT.

The rearrangement uses TRBV5-6 and TRBJ1-1; maybe TRBD1 (6 bases). Trimming removed 3 bases at V and 1 base at J, with 16 bases between. The CDR3 covers 16 residues. Germline lookup yields CDR1 SGHDT and CDR2 YYEEEE. CDR3 region: CASSSPGQGENTEAFF. As DNA, the CDR3 is TGTGCCAGCAGCTCCCCGGGACAAGGTGAGAACACTGAAGCTTTCTTT.

In its sample, this clonotype was seen once. J is TRBJ2-1 and V is TRBV28; D uncertain. This CDR3 has 12 amino acids. The V end lost 1 base, the J end lost 10 bases, and 8 bases lay between the germline ends. Germline V CDR1 and CDR2: MDHEN, SYDVKM. The CDR3 nucleotides read TGTGCCAGCAGTTTATACCCCTCGGAGCAGTTCTTC. This codes for CASSLYPSEQFF.

The CDR3 nucleotides are TGTGCCACCAGTGATTTGGGGACATTCCAAGAGACCCAGTACTTC. This gives the protein CATSDLGTFQETQYF. V gene TRBV24-1 combines with J gene TRBJ2-5, with D possibly TRBD1 on 6 matching bases. The V and J ends lost 0 bases and 1 base respectively, with 8 bases between them. Germline values: CDR1 KGHDR, CDR2 SFDVKD. CDR3 length equals 15 residues.

This clonotype was detected ten times or more. The chain recombines TRBV28 with TRBJ2-6, with a tentative D call TRBD1 (6 bases). V shed 6 bases and J shed 6 bases, with 21 bases lying between them. CDR3 length equals 17 residues. CDR1 and CDR2 (germline): MDHEN, SYDVKM. The CDR3 reads CASRPSLGQQSANVLTF. CDR3 DNA: TGTGCCAGCAGACCTTCTCTCGGACAGCAATCGGCCAACGTCCTGACTTTC.

This clonotype occurred a few times. The V call is TRBV20-1, the J call TRBJ1-2; D not resolved. CDR3 length: 13 amino acids. Trimming removed 3 bases at V and 3 bases at J, with 11 bases between. CDR1 and CDR2 from the germline V gene are DFQATT and SNEGSKA (reference sequence). For the CDR3, the DNA is TGCAGTGCTAGTGACGGCAGCTACTATGGCTACACCTTC. This translates into CSASDGSYYGYTF.

The chain joins TRBV7-3 to TRBJ2-3; D perhaps matches TRBD2 (7 bases). The germline V gene has CDR1 SGHTA and CDR2 FQGTGA. V lost 2 bases and J lost 4, with 10 bases in between. CDR3 length: 14 residues. CDR3 region: CASSLDGGPDTQYF. The CDR3 DNA is TGTGCCAGCAGCTTAGACGGGGGGCCAGATACGCAGTATTTT.

This clonotype was observed many times. The chain joins TRBV2 to TRBJ2-5, with 7 positions matching TRBD2. The CDR3 length is 16 residues. Germline loops: CDR1 SNHLY, CDR2 FYNNEI. V shed 7 bases, J shed 4 bases, and the junction held 15 bases outside the gene matches. The CDR3 here is CASKLAQGREAETQYF. Here the CDR3 DNA reads TGTGCCAGCAAGCTTGCCCAGGGACGGGAGGCAGAGACCCAGTACTTC.